A selection of T cell receptor beta chains follows, all from one sample in a study of T cells after yellow fever vaccination. TCRdb passed the 5' RACE reads through MiXCR, listing each CDR3 protein once. The sample has under 550,000 distinct CDR3 sequences, around a fifth seen once. Sequences were derived from PBMCs, sampled around 3 weeks after the first yellow fever vaccination. These receptors originate from a man between 18 and 29 years old who received the YFV17D yellow fever vaccine. Both conserved end residues are part of each CDR3. The D gene is left open where the match is weak. Only some rows state a clone size, as once, few, many or a class for expanded clones.

>TRBV4-3|TRBJ2-5|few|.
CASSQDPPTGLGETQYF
TGCGCCAGCAGCCAAGATCCTCCAACGGGGCTTGGAGAGACCCAGTACTTC
>TRBV7-8|TRBJ2-5|.|TRBD2
CASSPSAGTTISETQYF
TGTGCCAGCAGCCCCTCTGCAGGGACTACCATCTCCGAGACCCAGTACTTC
>TRBV6-2/TRBV6-3|TRBJ2-3|.|.
CASSYLLPITDTQYF
TGTGCCAGCAGTTACCTCCTTCCGATCACAGATACGCAGTATTTT
>TRBV4-3|TRBJ2-2|few|.
CASSQEGARGLSNTGELFF
TGCGCCAGCAGCCAAGAAGGGGCCAGGGGCCTTTCGAACACCGGGGAGCTGTTTTTT
>TRBV6-5|TRBJ2-1|.|.
CASSYGASYNEQFF
TGTGCCAGCAGTTACGGGGCCTCCTACAATGAGCAGTTCTTC
>TRBV10-3|TRBJ2-5|few|.
CATNRAGGQETQYF
TGTGCCACCAATCGGGCCGGTGGCCAAGAGACCCAGTACTTC
>TRBV28|TRBJ2-1|.|.
CASSLADPSSYNEQFF
TGTGCCAGCAGTTTGGCGGACCCCAGCTCCTACAATGAGCAGTTCTTC
>TRBV11-2|TRBJ2-3|.|.
CASSLRTLSTDTQYF
TGTGCCAGCAGCTTACGGACCCTCTCCACAGATACGCAGTATTTT
>TRBV2|TRBJ1-1|few|TRBD1
CASSGTGEDPYTEAFF
TGTGCCAGCAGTGGTACAGGGGAGGACCCCTACACTGAAGCTTTCTTT
>TRBV5-1|TRBJ2-2|few|TRBD2
CASSVLAGGINTGELFF
TGCGCCAGCAGCGTACTAGCGGGGGGAATCAACACCGGGGAGCTGTTTTTT
>TRBV7-6|TRBJ2-2|few|.
CASSLALDRTNTGELFF
TGTGCCAGCAGCTTAGCGTTGGACCGTACGAACACCGGGGAGCTGTTTTTT
>TRBV4-3|TRBJ2-1|few|.
CASSQDSWQSSYNEQFF
TGCGCCAGCAGCCAAGATTCCTGGCAGAGCTCCTACAATGAGCAGTTCTTC
>TRBV20-1|TRBJ1-4|few|.
CSPSAVEKLFF
TGCAGTCCCTCGGCCGTCGAAAAACTGTTTTTT
>TRBV20-1|TRBJ1-4|few|.
CSAPGVTTNEKLFF
TGCAGTGCTCCGGGGGTTACAACTAATGAAAAACTGTTTTTT
>TRBV19|TRBJ2-1|.|.
CASSPLVPYNEQFF
TGTGCCAGTAGTCCCCTCGTACCTTACAATGAGCAGTTCTTC
>TRBV5-6|TRBJ2-7|.|.
CASSRGTATYEQYF
TGTGCCAGCAGCCGCGGGACAGCGACCTACGAGCAGTACTTC
>TRBV24-1|TRBJ1-5|few|.
CATSEGIQPQHF
TGTGCCACCAGTGAGGGTATTCAGCCCCAGCATTTT
>TRBV4-1|TRBJ2-1|few|.
CASSRDHGAYNEQFF
TGCGCCAGCAGCCGGGACCACGGGGCCTACAATGAGCAGTTCTTC
>TRBV7-2|TRBJ2-3|.|.
CASSSLAVRTDTQYF
TGTGCCAGCAGCTCTTTGGCAGTTCGCACAGATACGCAGTATTTT
>TRBV12-3/TRBV12-4|TRBJ1-1|.|.
CASSRQFWTEAFF
TGTGCCAGCAGTCGACAGTTCTGGACTGAAGCTTTCTTT
>TRBV28|TRBJ1-4|many|TRBD1
CASSTGTVNEKLFF
TGTGCCAGCAGCACCGGGACAGTGAATGAAAAACTGTTTTTT
>TRBV6-4|TRBJ2-6|many|.
CASSDNSGANVLTF
TGTGCCAGCAGTGACAACTCTGGGGCCAACGTCCTGACTTTC
>TRBV7-9|TRBJ2-5|few|.
CASCLRCAETQYF
TGTGCCAGCTGTCTTCGGTGCGCGGAGACCCAGTACTTC
>TRBV12-3/TRBV12-4|TRBJ2-7|few|.
CASSLLDFYEQYF
TGTGCCAGCAGTTTATTGGATTTCTACGAGCAGTACTTC
>TRBV4-3|TRBJ2-2|few|TRBD2
CASSQAPTSGLNTGELFF
TGCGCCAGCAGCCAAGCCCCGACTAGCGGGTTAAACACCGGGGAGCTGTTTTTT
>TRBV6-6|TRBJ1-1|few|TRBD1
CASSPDRGTEAFF
TGTGCCAGCAGTCCCGACAGGGGCACTGAAGCTTTCTTT
>TRBV7-2|TRBJ2-4|.|.
CASSFGGRRAKNIQYF
TGTGCCAGCAGCTTTGGGGGGCGCCGGGCCAAAAACATTCAGTACTTC
>TRBV5-1|TRBJ2-1|.|TRBD2
CASSWGRGRSNNEQFF
TGCGCCAGCAGCTGGGGGAGGGGACGGAGTAACAATGAGCAGTTCTTC
>TRBV19|TRBJ2-7|.|.
CATAPASVAYEQYF
TGTGCAACAGCTCCTGCGTCCGTCGCCTACGAGCAGTACTTC
>TRBV19|TRBJ2-1|.|.
CASSSRTTLWGDNEQFF
TGTGCCAGTAGTAGCCGGACCACCCTATGGGGCGACAATGAGCAGTTCTTC
>TRBV5-1|TRBJ2-3|.|.
CASSLERRVTDTQYF
TGCGCCAGCAGCTTGGAGCGGAGGGTGACAGATACGCAGTATTTT
>TRBV7-9|TRBJ2-1|many|.
CASSFGGDNEQFF
TGTGCCAGCAGCTTCGGCGGGGACAATGAGCAGTTCTTC
>TRBV9|TRBJ2-1|few|.
CASSVAAYNEQFF
TGTGCCAGCAGCGTAGCCGCCTACAATGAGCAGTTCTTC
>TRBV7-9|TRBJ1-6|many|.
CASSLAGARSSPLHF
TGTGCCAGCAGCTTGGCAGGGGCGCGGAGCTCACCCCTCCACTTT
>TRBV14|TRBJ2-2|.|.
CASSQDASGANTGELFF
TGTGCCAGCAGCCAAGATGCGTCAGGGGCGAACACCGGGGAGCTGTTTTTT
>TRBV7-2|TRBJ2-7|few|.
CASSTPFYEQYF
TGTGCCAGCAGCACCCCGTTCTACGAGCAGTACTTC
>TRBV11-2|TRBJ1-5|.|.
CASSRWDNQPQHF
TGTGCCAGCAGCCGCTGGGACAATCAGCCCCAGCATTTT
>TRBV2|TRBJ1-1|.|.
CASGGVMNTEAFF
TGTGCCAGCGGCGGGGTCATGAACACTGAAGCTTTCTTT
>TRBV5-1|TRBJ1-6|.|TRBD1
CASSWGQANSPLHF
TGCGCCAGCAGCTGGGGACAGGCAAATTCACCCCTCCACTTT
>TRBV7-2|TRBJ2-3|.|.
CASSFLSSSSTDTQYF
TGTGCCAGCAGCTTTCTTAGCAGCTCTAGCACAGATACGCAGTATTTT
>TRBV6-1|TRBJ1-5|.|.
CASKEVQLKEPQHF
TGTGCCAGCAAGGAAGTCCAGTTAAAGGAGCCCCAGCATTTT
>TRBV4-1|TRBJ1-2|few|TRBD1
CASSQGEAGGNYGYTF
TGCGCCAGCAGCCAAGGAGAGGCAGGGGGCAACTATGGCTACACCTTC
>TRBV11-3|TRBJ2-1|.|.
CASSRDGGRGNEQFF
TGTGCCAGCAGCCGAGATGGCGGCAGGGGCAATGAGCAGTTCTTC
>TRBV7-8|TRBJ1-1|few|.
CASSLESVNTEAFF
TGTGCCAGCAGCTTAGAATCGGTGAACACTGAAGCTTTCTTT
>TRBV3-1|TRBJ1-1|.|.
CASSQDGLGTEAFF
TGTGCCAGCAGCCAGGATGGGCTGGGCACTGAAGCTTTCTTT
>TRBV10-3|TRBJ1-5|few|.
CAIRDGHSNQPQHF
TGTGCCATCAGGGATGGACATAGCAATCAGCCCCAGCATTTT
>TRBV5-1|TRBJ2-4|few|.
CASSLGHGANIQYF
TGCGCCAGCAGCTTGGGACACGGAGCAAACATTCAGTACTTC
>TRBV5-1|TRBJ2-1|few|.
CASSLAQGGGEQFF
TGCGCCAGCAGCTTGGCCCAAGGGGGTGGTGAGCAGTTCTTC